The 26 T cell receptor beta chains in this list originate from one sample, sequenced in a study of T-cell reconstitution after alpha-beta-depleted transplantation in children (dated by TCRdb to the mid-2010s). The library was produced with PCR. This sample was sequenced with an Illumina HiSeq 2500. To normalize quantification of the TCRbeta repertoire, the TCR libraries were built with molecular barcoding that relied on unique molecular identifiers. TCRdb trimmed public reads at Q25 via fastp, called clones via MiXCR and kept in-frame beta chains. Identical CDR3 protein sequences are pooled into one entry, listed with their most common genes and DNA. The sample table lists 81,000 or so distinct CDR3 sequences, around 16% of them with a count of one. Jointly, the top ten make up around 20% of the sample. Read against the paper, the sample's treatment or condition label means: allogeneic hematopoietic cell transplantation with graft depleted of TCRalphabeta T cells and CD19 B cells.

This material consisted of PBMCs, mostly from graft donor cells, taken 180 days after TCRalphabeta/CD19-depleted stem cell transplant. These receptors came from a male patient aged 2-10 years who had a stem cell transplant for acute lymphoblastic leukemia, so the T cells may come from the graft donor.

The chain uses TRBV12-3 or TRBV12-4 and TRBJ2-3, with D possibly being TRBD1 or TRBD2 (6 bases each). V dropped 2 bases and J dropped 0 bases, with 18 bases sitting between them. The CDR3 extends over 18 amino acids. Here the CDR3 DNA reads TGTGCCAGCAGTTTACGAGGGGGGCTCCGCCGGAGCACAGATACGCAGTATTTT. It specifies CASSLRGGLRRSTDTQYF.

Points on this clonotype: Mismatch with germline at one junction end may stem from a read error. The V call is TRBV20-1, the J call TRBJ2-7, with TRBD1 matching over 8 bases. Germline V gene lookup returns CDR1 DFQATT and CDR2 SNEGSKA (reference sequence). This CDR3 comprises 12 residues. CDR3 region: CSGTGTNYVQYF. The CDR3 coding sequence is TGCAGTGGGACAGGGACAAACTACGTGCAGTACTTC.

There are a few counts of this clonotype. V usage is TRBV5-1 and J usage is TRBJ1-5, with TRBD1 matching 12 bases. The CDR3 length is 16 residues. Germline V lookup: CDR1 SGHRS, CDR2 YFSETQ. V was clipped by 4 bases and J by 2 bases; unmatched bases: 4. CDR3 loop: CASSTGTGGGNQPQHF. DNA for the CDR3: TGCGCCAGCAGCACCGGGACAGGGGGCGGCAATCAGCCCCAGCATTTT.

DNA of the CDR3: TGCAGTGCTAGAGGCGGGATCCCCTCTGGAAACACCATATATTTT. As protein: CSARGGIPSGNTIYF. The chain is built from TRBV20-1 and TRBJ1-3; D unclear. V dropped 1 base and J dropped 0 bases, with 10 bases sitting between them. This CDR3 contains 15 residues. The germline V gene encodes CDR1 DFQATT and CDR2 SNEGSKA (reference sequence).

This clonotype occurred a few times. This chain connects TRBV14 to TRBJ2-5, with D unresolved. Trimming shortened V by 1 base and J by 0 bases, and 9 bases separated the two germline ends. Per the germline V gene, CDR1 is SGHDN and CDR2 is FVKESK. The CDR3 is made up of 15 amino acids. This chain's CDR3 is CASSQVYPDQETQYF. Written as DNA, the CDR3 is TGTGCCAGCAGCCAAGTTTACCCCGACCAAGAGACCCAGTACTTC.

The rearrangement uses TRBV12-3 or TRBV12-4 and TRBJ2-7; D might be TRBD1 (6 bases). The CDR3 has 12 residues. V dropped 6 bases and J dropped 4 bases, with 10 bases sitting between them. For the CDR3, the DNA is TGTGCCAGCAGAGGGACACCTTACGAGCAGTACTTC. Protein product: CASRGTPYEQYF.

This clonotype came up a few times. V usage is TRBV7-2 and J usage is TRBJ1-3; no clear D. The CDR3 extends over 14 amino acids. The germline gives CDR1 SGHTA, CDR2 FQGNSA. V was trimmed by 0 bases and J by 10 bases, leaving 13 bases between them. The CDR3 loop reads CASSLADGEPTIYF. Written as DNA, the CDR3 is TGTGCCAGCAGCTTAGCGGATGGGGAACCGACCATATATTTT.

V and J are TRBV5-1 and TRBJ1-1; D is undetermined. The V gene's germline CDR1 is SGHRS and CDR2 YFSETQ. This CDR3 is built from 13 residues. V lost 5 bases, J lost 6 bases, and 14 bases lay in between. CDR3 sequence reads: CASRVASEAEAFF. CDR3 nucleotides: TGCGCCAGCAGGGTGGCCTCTGAGGCTGAAGCTTTCTTT.

The chain combines TRBV5-1 with TRBJ2-2; 7 bases are a match to TRBD2. V lost 4 bases to trimming and J lost 6 bases; unmatched junction nucleotides: 12. Germline V gives CDR1 SGHRS, CDR2 YFSETQ. The CDR3 consists of 16 residues. This CDR3 is CASSTLGGGVPGELFF. The CDR3 nucleotides are TGCGCCAGCAGCACCCTTGGCGGGGGAGTACCCGGGGAGCTGTTTTTT.

The rearrangement uses TRBV5-1 and TRBJ2-1; possibly TRBD2 for D (6 bases). CDR3 length: 16 amino acids. The germline V and J ends were trimmed by 4 bases and 4 bases, with 18 bases remaining between them. Germline loops: CDR1 SGHRS, CDR2 YFSETQ. CDR3 protein: CASSQGSSGAYNEQFF. CDR3 nucleotides: TGCGCCAGCAGCCAAGGGAGTAGCGGAGCTTACAATGAGCAGTTCTTC.

V usage is TRBV12-3 or TRBV12-4 and J usage is TRBJ1-1; 8 bases agree with TRBD1. The CDR3 is 13 residues long. The V and J ends lost 8 bases and 7 bases, in that order; junction bases with no gene match: 9. The CDR3 nucleotides read TGTGCCAGCGCTAGACAGGGGAAGGGTGAAGCTTTCTTT. Translating it yields CASARQGKGEAFF.

The chain joins TRBV7-9 to TRBJ1-3; no clear D. The CDR3 extends over 17 amino acids. Germline V gives CDR1 SEHNR, CDR2 FQNEAQ (reference sequence). V was clipped by 1 base and J by 0 bases, with 13 bases between them. The CDR3 DNA is TGTGCCAGCAGCTTAGAACTCACCCAGAGCTCTGGAAACACCATATATTTT. The encoded protein is CASSLELTQSSGNTIYF.

The chain links TRBV6-5 to TRBJ1-5; TRBD1 is a possible D gene (6 bases). Trimming stripped 1 base from V and 1 base from J, with 14 bases between. This CDR3 spans 17 amino acids. CDR1 and CDR2 (germline): MNHEY, SVGAGI. The CDR3 region is CASSYLQGIGSNQPQHF. CDR3 sequence (DNA): TGTGCCAGCAGTTACTTACAGGGAATAGGAAGCAATCAGCCCCAGCATTTT.

This clonotype was recorded many times. The rearrangement links TRBV7-2 to TRBJ2-5, with D unresolved. Germline CDR1 reads SGHTA; CDR2 reads FQGNSA. The CDR3 runs 15 residues. V was trimmed by 1 base and J by 2 bases, leaving 11 bases between them. For the CDR3, the DNA is TGTGCCAGCAGCTTAGTCTCGGCAAGACAAGAGACCCAGTACTTC. It is translated as CASSLVSARQETQYF.

The chain joins TRBV15 to TRBJ2-2; D is possibly TRBD1 (5 bases). V lost 1 base and J 3 bases, leaving 15 bases between the germline ends. CDR3 length: 17 residues. CDR1 is LNHNV and CDR2 is YYDKDF in the germline V gene (reference sequence). The CDR3 region has the DNA TGTGCCACCAGCAGAGGAACCAACAGGATATACACCGGGGAGCTGTTTTTT. Protein sequence: CATSRGTNRIYTGELFF.

This clonotype was detected a few times. The chain joins TRBV29-1 to TRBJ2-3; unclear D gene. CDR3 length equals 13 residues. Germline V gene sequence: CDR1 SQVTM, CDR2 ANQGSEA. Trimming removed 3 bases at V and 0 bases at J, with 7 bases between. The chain's CDR3 is CSVEGTSTDTQYF. DNA of the CDR3: TGCAGCGTTGAGGGAACTAGCACAGATACGCAGTATTTT.

This clonotype turned up a few times. The chain combines TRBV18 with TRBJ2-3; D not resolved. Per germline, CDR1 KGHSH and CDR2 LQKENI. V shed 1 base and J shed 4 bases, with 6 bases lying between them. CDR3 length: 13 amino acids. The CDR3 here is CASSPLGSDTQYF. CDR3 coding DNA: TGTGCCAGCTCACCACTTGGGTCAGATACGCAGTATTTT. The complete variable domain, with remaining parts taken from reference TRBV18 and TRBJ2-3, reads NAGVMQNPRHLVRRRGQEARLRCSPMKGHSHVYWYRQLPEEGLKFMVYLQKENIIDESGMPKERFSAEFPKEGPSILRIQQVVRGDSAAYFCASSPLGSDTQYFGPGTRLTVL.

V and J are TRBV5-1 and TRBJ2-1; 8 bases match TRBD1. J lost 7 bases, V lost 4 bases, and 10 bases had no gene match. Germline V gene lookup returns CDR1 SGHRS and CDR2 YFSETQ. The CDR3 has 15 residues. This CDR3 is CASSRLRGLLNEQFF. The CDR3 DNA follows: TGCGCCAGCAGCAGACTCAGGGGGCTCTTGAATGAGCAGTTCTTC.

V and J are TRBV12-3 or TRBV12-4 and TRBJ2-2, with 7 nucleotides matching TRBD2. Trimming took 4 bases from V and 5 from J; bases not matched to a gene: 16. The CDR3 totals 18 residues. The CDR3 bases are TGTGCCAGCAGTTCCCTACCCCTCCCGGGAGGACTTACCGGGGAGCTGTTTTTT. It yields the protein CASSSLPLPGGLTGELFF.

This clonotype was observed many times. This chain links TRBV27 with TRBJ1-5; possibly TRBD1 for D (6 bases). Trimming took off 4 bases at V and 0 bases at J, with 7 bases between the two ends. Germline V gives CDR1 MNHEY, CDR2 SMNVEV (reference sequence). CDR3 size: 14 residues. CDR3 nucleotide sequence: TGTGCCAGCAGTTGGGGGCATAGCAATCAGCCCCAGCATTTT. Encoded protein: CASSWGHSNQPQHF.

This clonotype came up a few times. The rearrangement joins TRBV6-5 to TRBJ2-5; no definite D call. Germline loops: CDR1 MNHEY, CDR2 SVGAGI. Trimming shortened V by 0 bases and J by 5 bases, and 10 bases separated the two germline ends. The CDR3 extends over 14 amino acids. The DNA for the CDR3 is TGTGCCAGCAGTTACTCTGAGGTTTTCGAGACCCAGTACTTC. Translated: CASSYSEVFETQYF.

This clonotype has more than one count but fewer than ten. V usage is TRBV5-1 and J usage is TRBJ1-1, with TRBD1 identical over 7 bases. The CDR3 contains 14 residues. Germline V gene sequence: CDR1 SGHRS, CDR2 YFSETQ. V shed 3 bases and J 3 bases; nucleotides not matched to a gene: 5. The CDR3 nucleotides are TGCGCCAGCAGCTCCCCGGGACAGCACACTGAAGCTTTCTTT. Translated, it gives CASSSPGQHTEAFF.

This clonotype has more than one count but fewer than ten. The gene calls are TRBV6-5 and TRBJ2-1; D gene uncertain. V lost 5 bases to trimming and J lost 7 bases, with 9 bases between them. The CDR3 length is 12 residues. The V gene's germline CDR1 is MNHEY and CDR2 SVGAGI. DNA for the CDR3: TGTGCCAGCAGTGCTCCCCCGAATGAGCAGTTCTTC. Encoded protein: CASSAPPNEQFF.

Ten or more counts support this clonotype. The chain links TRBV12-3 or TRBV12-4 to TRBJ2-3; 9 bases fit TRBD2. The CDR3 has 16 residues. V was clipped by 6 bases and J by 2 bases; unmatched bases: 9. The CDR3: CASREQTSGYTDTQYF. The CDR3 bases are TGTGCCAGCAGGGAGCAGACTAGCGGCTACACAGATACGCAGTATTTT.

The V call is TRBV20-1, the J call TRBJ2-1; the D is unclear. The CDR3 loop spans 13 amino acids. Germline CDR1 and CDR2: DFQATT and SNEGSKA (reference sequence). Trimming removed 5 bases at V and 0 bases at J, with 8 bases between. The CDR3 sequence is CSAASPSYNEQFF. CDR3 nucleotide sequence: TGCAGTGCTGCTTCGCCCTCCTACAATGAGCAGTTCTTC.

The chain couples TRBV21-1 to TRBJ2-7; TRBD1 was called by the table and not checked on the DNA. TRBV21-1 represents a pseudogene. The CDR3 contains 12 residues. In DNA form, the CDR3 reads TGTGCCAGCAGTACAGGGGGCTACGAGCAGTACTTC. Protein: CASSTGGYEQYF.